Shown below are 6 T cell receptor beta chains from a single sample sequenced in a study of response to subunit inactivated influenza vaccine. TCRdb re-called the RT-PCR reads through MiXCR, storing one row per CDR3 protein. The data contain a few hundred thousand distinct CDR3 sequences, more than 7% of them singletons. The sequenced sample was PBMCs from blood, obtained less than 30 months after vaccination. The receptors come from a man aged 50 to 69 who received an inactivated influenza vaccine.

The sample holds a few counts of this clonotype. The chain couples TRBV28 to TRBJ1-1; D is ambiguous. The V end lost 2 bases, the J end lost 0 bases, and 7 bases lay between the germline ends. This CDR3 has 14 amino acids. Germline CDR1 reads MDHEN; CDR2 reads SYDVKM. CDR3 loop: CASSLALLNTEAFF. The CDR3 nucleotides read TGTGCCAGCAGTTTAGCTTTATTGAACACTGAAGCTTTCTTT.

The chain has TRBV9 and TRBJ1-1; D is perhaps TRBD1 (5 bases). Germline CDR1 reads SGDLS; CDR2 reads YYNGEE. V gave up 0 bases and J gave up 10 bases, with 13 bases separating them. There are 13 residues in the CDR3. The CDR3 here is CASSVERDLRAFF. DNA for the CDR3: TGTGCCAGCAGCGTAGAGAGGGACCTGAGAGCTTTCTTT.

This clonotype was recorded many times. The V and J genes are TRBV19 and TRBJ2-7, with 9 bases matching TRBD1. The J segment lost 3 bases and the V segment lost 3 bases, leaving 3 bases of the junction unmatched. The CDR3 spans 14 residues. Germline lookup yields CDR1 LNHDA and CDR2 SQIVND (reference sequence). The CDR3 sequence is CASSIRQGVYEQYF. CDR3 coding DNA: TGTGCCAGTAGTATTCGACAGGGGGTCTACGAGCAGTACTTC.

This CDR3 reads CASSLSQTDTQYF. CDR3 in DNA: TGTGCCAGCAGCTTAAGTCAGACAGATACGCAGTATTTT. The V and J genes are TRBV7-2 and TRBJ2-3, with D unclear. The length of the CDR3 is 13 residues. The germline CDR1 and CDR2 sequences are SGHTA and FQGNSA. The germline V and J ends were trimmed by 2 bases and 3 bases, with 6 bases remaining between them.

For the CDR3, the DNA is TGTGCCAGCAGGAGACAGGGTTGGAGCACTGAAGCTTTCTTT. This codes for CASRRQGWSTEAFF. The rearrangement links TRBV12-3 or TRBV12-4 to TRBJ1-1; 7 bases agree with TRBD1. CDR3 length: 14 amino acids. Losses at the gene ends were 6 bases for V and 4 bases for J; bases not matched to a gene: 8.

Ten or more counts support this clonotype. V usage is TRBV28 and J usage is TRBJ2-2; possibly TRBD1 for D (6 bases). Trimming removed 7 bases from V and 1 base from J, with 10 bases in between. The CDR3 runs to 14 residues. Germline CDR1 MDHEN, CDR2 SYDVKM. The DNA for the CDR3 is TGTGCCAGCAATACCAGGGGGAACACCGGGGAGCTGTTTTTT. It yields the protein CASNTRGNTGELFF.